This T cell receptor beta chain was identified during a study of blood T cell repertoires in COVID-19. In the study overall: In each case, the material was cDNA or gDNA derived from T cells, B-cell-depleted T cells, or PBMCs.

This clone was counted many times. Trimming took off 6 bases at V and 2 bases at J, with 12 bases between the two ends. The CDR3 has 14 residues. The germline CDR1 and CDR2 sequences are WNHNN and SYGVQD (reference sequence). Repertoires were generated with immunoSEQ multiplex PCR, while TCRdb's copy carries only in-frame clones and drops some. The sample lists some 200,000 clones; about 90% were seen once. The chain joins TRBV10-1 to TRBJ2-3; D is possibly TRBD2 (6 bases). The specimen sequenced was peripheral blood. This clonotype originated in a man aged 40-50 years with active or convalescent COVID-19. For the CDR3, the DNA is TGCGCCAGCAGCCGGACTATCTTCACAGATACGCAGTATTTT. Protein sequence: CASSRTIFTDTQYF.